The present entry profiles one TCR beta chain with its context. Profiling relied on immunoSEQ multiplex PCR, and the TCRdb table lists in-frame clones only, not all of them. The data contain about 230,000 clones, over 70% of them singletons. The sample comes from a study of blood T cell repertoires in COVID-19. J was trimmed by 5 bases and V by 6 bases; bases with no gene match: 6. In germline, CDR1 is KGHSH, CDR2 LQKENI. This CDR3 has 13 amino acids. The clonotype was recovered from a woman older than 75 with acute or convalescent COVID-19. The J gene is TRBJ2-5, the V gene TRBV18; TRBD1 agrees at 7 bases. The source material was peripheral blood. The CDR3 region is CASSEADRETQYF. The CDR3 bases are TGTGCCAGCTCGGAGGCGGACAGGGAGACCCAGTACTTC.